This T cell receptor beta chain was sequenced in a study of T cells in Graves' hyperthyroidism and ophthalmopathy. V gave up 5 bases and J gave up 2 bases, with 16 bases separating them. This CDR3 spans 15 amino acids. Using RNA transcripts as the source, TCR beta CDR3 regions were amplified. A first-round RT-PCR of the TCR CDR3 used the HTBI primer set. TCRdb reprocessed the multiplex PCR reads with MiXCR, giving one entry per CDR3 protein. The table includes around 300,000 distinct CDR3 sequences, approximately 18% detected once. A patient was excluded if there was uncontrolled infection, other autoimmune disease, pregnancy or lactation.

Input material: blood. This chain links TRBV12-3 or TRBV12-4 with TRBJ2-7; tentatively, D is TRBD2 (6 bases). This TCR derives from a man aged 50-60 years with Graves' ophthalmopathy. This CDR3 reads CASSPSAAGTYEQYF. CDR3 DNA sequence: TGTGCCAGCAGTCCTTCAGCCGCGGGAACCTACGAGCAGTACTTC.